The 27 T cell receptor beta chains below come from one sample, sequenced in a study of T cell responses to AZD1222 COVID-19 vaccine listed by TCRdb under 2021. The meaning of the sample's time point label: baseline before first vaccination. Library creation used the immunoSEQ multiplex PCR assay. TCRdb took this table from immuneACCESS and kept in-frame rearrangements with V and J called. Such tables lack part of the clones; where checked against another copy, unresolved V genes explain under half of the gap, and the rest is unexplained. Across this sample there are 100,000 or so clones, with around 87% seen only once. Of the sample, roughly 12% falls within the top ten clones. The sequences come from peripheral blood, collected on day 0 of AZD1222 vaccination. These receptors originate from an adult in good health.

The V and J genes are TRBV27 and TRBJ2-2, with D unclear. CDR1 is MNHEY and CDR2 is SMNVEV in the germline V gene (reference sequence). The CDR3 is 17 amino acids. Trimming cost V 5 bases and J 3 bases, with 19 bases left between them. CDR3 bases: TGTGCCAGCAGTCTCCAGGTGTTTGCGGAGCACACCGGGGAGCTGTTTTTT. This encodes CASSLQVFAEHTGELFF.

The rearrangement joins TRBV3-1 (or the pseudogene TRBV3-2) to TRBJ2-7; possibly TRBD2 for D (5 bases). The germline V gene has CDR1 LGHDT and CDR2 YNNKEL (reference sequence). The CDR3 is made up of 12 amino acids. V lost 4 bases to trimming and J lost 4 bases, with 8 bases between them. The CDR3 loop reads CASSRSEYEQYF. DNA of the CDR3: TGTGCCAGCAGCCGTAGCGAATACGAGCAGTACTTC.

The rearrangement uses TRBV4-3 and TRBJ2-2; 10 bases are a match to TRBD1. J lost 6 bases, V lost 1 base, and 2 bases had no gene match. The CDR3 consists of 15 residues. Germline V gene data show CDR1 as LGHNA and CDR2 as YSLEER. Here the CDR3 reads CASSQGTGGAGELFF. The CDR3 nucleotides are TGCGCCAGCAGCCAAGGGACAGGGGGTGCCGGGGAGCTGTTTTTT.

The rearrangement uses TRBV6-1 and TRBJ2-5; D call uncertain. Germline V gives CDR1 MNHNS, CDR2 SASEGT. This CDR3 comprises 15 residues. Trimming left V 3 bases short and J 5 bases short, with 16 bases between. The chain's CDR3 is CASSDRWKGFETQYF. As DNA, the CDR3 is TGTGCCAGCAGTGACCGGTGGAAGGGTTTCGAGACCCAGTACTTC.

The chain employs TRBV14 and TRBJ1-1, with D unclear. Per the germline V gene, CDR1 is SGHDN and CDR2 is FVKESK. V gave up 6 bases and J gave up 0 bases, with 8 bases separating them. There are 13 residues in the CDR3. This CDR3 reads CASSLSLNTEAFF. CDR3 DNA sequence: TGTGCCAGCAGTCTTAGCCTGAACACTGAAGCTTTCTTT.

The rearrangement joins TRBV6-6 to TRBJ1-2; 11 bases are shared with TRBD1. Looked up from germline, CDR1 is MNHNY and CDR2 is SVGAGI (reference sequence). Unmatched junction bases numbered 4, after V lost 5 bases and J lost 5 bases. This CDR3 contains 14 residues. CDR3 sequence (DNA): TGTGCCAGCAGTGGACAGGGGGCGGGTTATGGCTACACCTTC. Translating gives CASSGQGAGYGYTF.

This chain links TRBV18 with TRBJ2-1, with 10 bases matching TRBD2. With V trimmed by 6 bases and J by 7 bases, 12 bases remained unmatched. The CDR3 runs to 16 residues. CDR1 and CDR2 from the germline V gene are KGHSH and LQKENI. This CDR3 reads CASSPGGTSVRNEQFF. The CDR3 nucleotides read TGTGCCAGCTCCCCGGGCGGGACTAGCGTAAGGAATGAGCAGTTCTTC. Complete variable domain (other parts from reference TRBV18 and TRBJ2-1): NAGVMQNPRHLVRRRGQEARLRCSPMKGHSHVYWYRQLPEEGLKFMVYLQKENIIDESGMPKERFSAEFPKEGPSILRIQQVVRGDSAAYFCASSPGGTSVRNEQFFGPGTRLTVL.

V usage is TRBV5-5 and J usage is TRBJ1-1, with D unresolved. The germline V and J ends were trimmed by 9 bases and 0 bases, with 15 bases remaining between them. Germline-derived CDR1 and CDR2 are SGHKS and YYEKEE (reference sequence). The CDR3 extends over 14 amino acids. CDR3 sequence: CATTLGLMNTEAFF. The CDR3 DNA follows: TGTGCCACGACGCTCGGACTCATGAACACTGAAGCTTTCTTT. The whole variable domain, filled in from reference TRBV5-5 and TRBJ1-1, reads DAGVTQSPTHLIKTRGQQVTLRCSPISGHKSVSWYQQVLGQGPQFIFQYYEKEERGRGNFPDRFSARQFPNYSSELNVNALLLGDSALYLCATTLGLMNTEAFFGQGTRLTVV.

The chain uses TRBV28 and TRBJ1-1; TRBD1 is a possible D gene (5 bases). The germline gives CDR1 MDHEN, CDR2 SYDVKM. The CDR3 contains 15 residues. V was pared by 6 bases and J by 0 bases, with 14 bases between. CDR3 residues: CASRRPGTMNTEAFF. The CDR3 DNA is TGTGCCAGCAGGCGCCCCGGGACGATGAACACTGAAGCTTTCTTT. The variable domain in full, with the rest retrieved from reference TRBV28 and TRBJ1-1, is DVKVTQSSRYLVKRTGEKVFLECVQDMDHENMFWYRQDPGLGLRLIYFSYDVKMKEKGDIPEGYSVSREKKERFSLILESASTNQTSMYLCASRRPGTMNTEAFFGQGTRLTVV.

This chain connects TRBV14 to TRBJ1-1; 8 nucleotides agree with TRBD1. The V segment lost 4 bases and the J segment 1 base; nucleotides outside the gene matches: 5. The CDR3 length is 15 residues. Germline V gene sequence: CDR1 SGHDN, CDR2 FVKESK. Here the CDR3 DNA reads TGTGCCAGCAGCCTACGGACAGGGAGGAACACTGAAGCTTTCTTT. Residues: CASSLRTGRNTEAFF.

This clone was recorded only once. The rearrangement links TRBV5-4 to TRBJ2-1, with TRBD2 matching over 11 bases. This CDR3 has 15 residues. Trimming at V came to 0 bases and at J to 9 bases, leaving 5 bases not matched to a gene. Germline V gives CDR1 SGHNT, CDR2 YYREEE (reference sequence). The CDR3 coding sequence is TGTGCCAGCAGCTTGGACAGCCTAGCGGGAGGTGAGCAGTTCTTC. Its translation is CASSLDSLAGGEQFF.

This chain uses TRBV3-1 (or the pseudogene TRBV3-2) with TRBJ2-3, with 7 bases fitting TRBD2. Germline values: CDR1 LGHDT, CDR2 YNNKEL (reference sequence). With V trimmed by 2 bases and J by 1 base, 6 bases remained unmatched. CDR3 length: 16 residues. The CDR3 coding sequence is TGTGCCAGCAGCCAATCGCGGGAGTGGGGCACAGATACGCAGTATTTT. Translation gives CASSQSREWGTDTQYF.

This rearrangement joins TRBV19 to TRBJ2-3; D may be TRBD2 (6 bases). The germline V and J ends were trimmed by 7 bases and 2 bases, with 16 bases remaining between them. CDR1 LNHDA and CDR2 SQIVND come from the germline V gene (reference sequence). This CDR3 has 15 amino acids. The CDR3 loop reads CASKSLAPNTDTQYF. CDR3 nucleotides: TGTGCCAGTAAAAGCCTAGCGCCGAACACAGATACGCAGTATTTT. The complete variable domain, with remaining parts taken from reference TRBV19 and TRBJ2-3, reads DGGITQSPKYLFRKEGQNVTLSCEQNLNHDAMYWYRQDPGQGLRLIYYSQIVNDFQKGDIAEGYSVSREKKESFPLTVTSAQKNPTAFYLCASKSLAPNTDTQYFGPGTRLTVL.

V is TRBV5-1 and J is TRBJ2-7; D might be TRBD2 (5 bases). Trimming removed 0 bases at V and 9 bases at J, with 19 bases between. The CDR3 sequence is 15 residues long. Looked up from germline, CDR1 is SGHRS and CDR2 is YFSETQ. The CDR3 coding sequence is TGCGCCAGCAGCTTGGGAGGACTTGTATACCCGGTGCAGTACTTC. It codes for CASSLGGLVYPVQYF.

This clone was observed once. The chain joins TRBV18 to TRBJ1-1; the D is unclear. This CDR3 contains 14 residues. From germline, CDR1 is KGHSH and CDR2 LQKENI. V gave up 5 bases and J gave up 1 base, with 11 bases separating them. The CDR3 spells CASSSSGENTEAFF. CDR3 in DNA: TGTGCCAGCTCATCTTCTGGGGAGAACACTGAAGCTTTCTTT.

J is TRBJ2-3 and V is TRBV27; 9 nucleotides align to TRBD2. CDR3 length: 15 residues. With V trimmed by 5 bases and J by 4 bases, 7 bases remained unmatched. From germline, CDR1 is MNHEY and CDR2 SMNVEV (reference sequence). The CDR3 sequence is CASSTAGGPADTQYF. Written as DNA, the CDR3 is TGTGCCAGCAGTACGGCGGGAGGGCCCGCAGATACGCAGTATTTT.

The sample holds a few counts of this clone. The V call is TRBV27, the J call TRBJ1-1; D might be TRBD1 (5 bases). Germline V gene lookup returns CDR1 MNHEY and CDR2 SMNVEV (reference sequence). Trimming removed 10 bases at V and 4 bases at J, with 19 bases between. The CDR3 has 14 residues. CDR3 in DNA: TGTGCCACCCAAATTGGGAGCAGGGCCACTGAAGCTTTCTTT. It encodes CATQIGSRATEAFF.

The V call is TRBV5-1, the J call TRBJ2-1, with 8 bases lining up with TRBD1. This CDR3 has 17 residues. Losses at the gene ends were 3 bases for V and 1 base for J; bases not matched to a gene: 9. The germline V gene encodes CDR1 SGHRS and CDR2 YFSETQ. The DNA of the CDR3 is TGCGCCAGCAGCTGGGGGTTAAGGACAGGGTCCTACAATGAGCAGTTCTTC. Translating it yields CASSWGLRTGSYNEQFF.

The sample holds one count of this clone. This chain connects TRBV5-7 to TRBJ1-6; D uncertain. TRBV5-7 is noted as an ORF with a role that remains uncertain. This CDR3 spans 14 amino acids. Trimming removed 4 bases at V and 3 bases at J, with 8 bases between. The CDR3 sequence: CASSPGIYNSPLHF. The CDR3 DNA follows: TGTGCCAGCAGCCCCGGGATCTATAATTCACCCCTCCACTTT.

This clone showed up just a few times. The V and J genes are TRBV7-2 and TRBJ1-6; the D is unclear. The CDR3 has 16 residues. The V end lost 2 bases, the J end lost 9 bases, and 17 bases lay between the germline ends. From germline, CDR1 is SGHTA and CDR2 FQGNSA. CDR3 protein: CASSLFPASGVSPLHF. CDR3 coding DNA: TGTGCCAGCAGCTTATTCCCCGCCAGTGGGGTTTCACCCCTCCACTTT. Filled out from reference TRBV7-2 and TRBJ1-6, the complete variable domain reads GAGVSQSPSNKVTEKGKDVELRCDPISGHTALYWYRQSLGQGLEFLIYFQGNSAPDKSGLPSDRFSAERTGGSVSTLTIQRTQQEDSAVYLCASSLFPASGVSPLHFGNGTRLTVT.

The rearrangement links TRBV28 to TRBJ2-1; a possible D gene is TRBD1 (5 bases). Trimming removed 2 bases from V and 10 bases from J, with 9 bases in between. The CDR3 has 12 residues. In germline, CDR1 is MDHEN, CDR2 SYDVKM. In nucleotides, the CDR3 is TGTGCCAGCAGTTTACTACAGGCAGAGCAGTTCTTC. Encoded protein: CASSLLQAEQFF.

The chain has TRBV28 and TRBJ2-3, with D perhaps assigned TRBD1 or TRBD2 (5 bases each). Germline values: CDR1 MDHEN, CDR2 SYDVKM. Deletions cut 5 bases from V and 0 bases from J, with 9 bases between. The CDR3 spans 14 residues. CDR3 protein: CASSRGESTDTQYF. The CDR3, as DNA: TGTGCCAGCAGTCGAGGGGAGAGCACAGATACGCAGTATTTT.

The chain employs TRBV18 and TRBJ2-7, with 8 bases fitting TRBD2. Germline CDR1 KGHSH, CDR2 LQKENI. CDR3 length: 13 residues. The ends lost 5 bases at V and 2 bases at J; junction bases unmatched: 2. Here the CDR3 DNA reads TGTGCCAGCTCAAATAGCGGGACCTACGAGCAGTACTTC. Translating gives CASSNSGTYEQYF. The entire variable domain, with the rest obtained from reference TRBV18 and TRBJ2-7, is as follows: NAGVMQNPRHLVRRRGQEARLRCSPMKGHSHVYWYRQLPEEGLKFMVYLQKENIIDESGMPKERFSAEFPKEGPSILRIQQVVRGDSAAYFCASSNSGTYEQYFGPGTRLTVT.

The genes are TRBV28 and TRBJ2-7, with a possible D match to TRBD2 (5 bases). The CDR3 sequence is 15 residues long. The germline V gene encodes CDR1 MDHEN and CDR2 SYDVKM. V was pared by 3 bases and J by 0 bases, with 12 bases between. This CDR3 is CASSLAGADSYEQYF. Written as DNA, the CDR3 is TGTGCCAGCAGTTTGGCGGGCGCGGACTCCTACGAGCAGTACTTC.

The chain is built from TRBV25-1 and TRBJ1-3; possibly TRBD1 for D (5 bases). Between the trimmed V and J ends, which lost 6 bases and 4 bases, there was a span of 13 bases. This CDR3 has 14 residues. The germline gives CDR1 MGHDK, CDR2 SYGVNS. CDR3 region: CASSSPGGGNTIYF. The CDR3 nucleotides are TGTGCCAGCAGCTCCCCCGGGGGGGGAAACACCATATATTTT.

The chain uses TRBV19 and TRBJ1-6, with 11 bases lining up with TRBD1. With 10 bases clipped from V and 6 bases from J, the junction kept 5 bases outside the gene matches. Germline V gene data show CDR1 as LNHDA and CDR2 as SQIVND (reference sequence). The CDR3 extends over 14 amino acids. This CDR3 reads CATTGTGGNSPLHF. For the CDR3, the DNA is TGTGCCACCACAGGGACAGGGGGTAATTCACCCCTCCACTTT.

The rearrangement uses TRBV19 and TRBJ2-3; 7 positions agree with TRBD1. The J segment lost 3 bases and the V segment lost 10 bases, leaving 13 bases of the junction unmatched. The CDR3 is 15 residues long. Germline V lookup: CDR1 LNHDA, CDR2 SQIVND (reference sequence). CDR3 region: CATKDGQVKTDTQYF. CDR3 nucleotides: TGTGCCACCAAGGACGGACAGGTTAAGACAGATACGCAGTATTTT.